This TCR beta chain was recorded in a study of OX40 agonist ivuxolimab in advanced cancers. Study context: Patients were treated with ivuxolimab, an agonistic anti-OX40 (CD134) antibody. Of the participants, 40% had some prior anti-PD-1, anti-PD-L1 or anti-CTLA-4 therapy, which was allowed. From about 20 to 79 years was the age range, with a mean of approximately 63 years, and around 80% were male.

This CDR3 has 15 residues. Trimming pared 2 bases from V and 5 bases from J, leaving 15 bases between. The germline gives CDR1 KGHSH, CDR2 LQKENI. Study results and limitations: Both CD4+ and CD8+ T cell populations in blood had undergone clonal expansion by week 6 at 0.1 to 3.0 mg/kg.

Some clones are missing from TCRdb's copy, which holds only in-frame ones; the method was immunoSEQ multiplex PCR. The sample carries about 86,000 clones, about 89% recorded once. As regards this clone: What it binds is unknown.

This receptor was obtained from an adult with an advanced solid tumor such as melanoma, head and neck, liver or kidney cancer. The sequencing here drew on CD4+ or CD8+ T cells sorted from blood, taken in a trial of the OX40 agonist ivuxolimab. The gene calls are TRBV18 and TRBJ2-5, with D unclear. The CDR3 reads CASSPISGPPETQYF. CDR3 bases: TGTGCCAGCTCACCAATATCGGGTCCCCCCGAGACCCAGTACTTC.